Listed here are 31 T cell receptor beta chains from one sample, sequenced in a study of shared clonotypes between healthy human individuals. Produced via immunoSEQ multiplex PCR; TCRdb's table is partial and in-frame only. The sample has about 2 million clones, roughly 94% seen once. The specimen sequenced was naive CD4+ T cells sorted from blood. As to subset: CD45RA+ positively selected. The source of these receptors is a man aged 18 to 35 in good health.

V and J are TRBV15 and TRBJ2-7; TRBD2 matches 13 bases. The CDR3 totals 18 residues. The junction had 14 bases not matched to a gene; V was cut back by 0 bases and J by 9 bases. Germline V gene data show CDR1 as LNHNV and CDR2 as YYDKDF (reference sequence). CDR3 region: CATSRDPPGLAGSWGQYF. The CDR3 DNA reads TGTGCCACCAGCAGAGATCCCCCGGGACTAGCGGGGAGCTGGGGGCAGTACTTC.

The CDR3 sequence is CASSTNHGGPYGYTF. Here the CDR3 DNA reads TGTGCCAGCAGCACTAACCATGGGGGCCCCTATGGCTACACCTTC. V usage is TRBV7-9 and J usage is TRBJ1-2, with TRBD1 as a possible D gene (6 bases). Trimming pared 5 bases from V and 4 bases from J, leaving 17 bases between. The CDR3 has 15 amino acids. In germline, CDR1 is SEHNR, CDR2 FQNEAQ (reference sequence).

The chain is built from TRBV27 and TRBJ1-2; no reliable D call. Germline values: CDR1 MNHEY, CDR2 SMNVEV (reference sequence). Trimming left V 5 bases short and J 2 bases short, with 15 bases between. The CDR3 runs to 15 residues. DNA for the CDR3: TGTGCCAGCAGTCCCATGACGGTTCTCAACTATGGCTACACCTTC. Its translation: CASSPMTVLNYGYTF.

The genes are TRBV9 and TRBJ2-1; a possible D gene is TRBD2 (5 bases). The V and J ends lost 3 bases and 3 bases respectively, with 10 bases between them. The CDR3 spans 14 residues. The V gene's germline CDR1 is SGDLS and CDR2 YYNGEE. The chain's CDR3 is CASSAPGVYNEQFF. In DNA form, the CDR3 reads TGTGCCAGCAGCGCGCCCGGGGTCTACAATGAGCAGTTCTTC.

The rearrangement links TRBV6-1 to TRBJ2-7, with unresolved D. The V end was cut by 1 base, the J end by 3 bases, with 13 bases between. The germline V gene has CDR1 MNHNS and CDR2 SASEGT. The CDR3 has 15 residues. Here the CDR3 DNA reads TGTGCCAGCAGTGAAGTATGGGCCTCTTACTACGAGCAGTACTTC. Encoded protein: CASSEVWASYYEQYF.

This chain joins TRBV28 and TRBJ1-1; no firm D call. Germline CDR1 reads MDHEN; CDR2 reads SYDVKM. V shed 2 bases and J shed 1 base, with 8 bases lying between them. CDR3 length: 14 amino acids. CDR3 in DNA: TGTGCCAGCAGTTTAAGGACGGCGAACACTGAAGCTTTCTTT. This gives the protein CASSLRTANTEAFF. Full variable domain (missing parts from reference TRBV28 and TRBJ1-1): DVKVTQSSRYLVKRTGEKVFLECVQDMDHENMFWYRQDPGLGLRLIYFSYDVKMKEKGDIPEGYSVSREKKERFSLILESASTNQTSMYLCASSLRTANTEAFFGQGTRLTVV.

J is TRBJ1-2 and V is TRBV2; 8 bases align to TRBD1. The CDR3 is made up of 14 amino acids. Per the germline V gene, CDR1 is SNHLY and CDR2 is FYNNEI. After removal of 6 bases from V and 4 bases from J, the junction contained 7 bases not matched to a gene. Here the CDR3 DNA reads TGTGCCAGCAGAACCGGGACAGGCCTCTATGGCTACACCTTC. The encoded protein is CASRTGTGLYGYTF.

The chain carries TRBV2 and TRBJ2-7; D is unclear. Germline V gives CDR1 SNHLY, CDR2 FYNNEI. The V gene lost 3 bases and the J gene lost 7 bases, with 7 bases spanning the gap. The CDR3 length is 11 residues. The CDR3: CASSDDREQYF. CDR3 sequence (DNA): TGTGCCAGCAGTGATGATCGGGAGCAGTACTTC. The full variable domain, its missing parts supplied by reference TRBV2 and TRBJ2-7, is EPEVTQTPSHQVTQMGQEVILRCVPISNHLYFYWYRQILGQKVEFLVSFYNNEISEKSEIFDDQFSVERPDGSNFTLKIRSTKLEDSAMYFCASSDDREQYFGPGTRLTVT.

J is TRBJ2-3 and V is TRBV9, with TRBD2 matching 8 bases. CDR3 length equals 17 residues. The germline gives CDR1 SGDLS, CDR2 YYNGEE. V trimming: 4 bases; J trimming: 5 bases; junction bases outside the gene matches: 15. This CDR3 reads CASSPRGAGGRGDTQYF. The CDR3 nucleotides read TGTGCCAGCAGCCCGAGAGGGGCGGGGGGCCGTGGAGATACGCAGTATTTT.

V gene TRBV10-3 combines with J gene TRBJ2-5; 7 positions match TRBD1. The germline V gene encodes CDR1 ENHRY and CDR2 SYGVKD. The CDR3 spans 13 residues. The V and J ends lost 5 bases and 2 bases, in that order; junction bases with no gene match: 2. The CDR3: CAISSGQQETQYF. For the CDR3, the DNA is TGTGCCATCAGTTCGGGACAGCAAGAGACCCAGTACTTC.

Remarks on this clone: Other DNA sequences of this sample code for an identical CDR3. The chain carries TRBV5-4 and TRBJ2-3; D may be TRBD1 or TRBD2 (5 bases each). Trimming left V 0 bases short and J 1 base short, with 6 bases between. Germline V lookup: CDR1 SGHNT, CDR2 YYREEE (reference sequence). The CDR3 sequence is 14 residues long. Here the CDR3 reads CASSLGGRTDTQYF. The CDR3 nucleotides read TGTGCCAGCAGCTTGGGGGGACGCACAGATACGCAGTATTTT.

The chain carries TRBV7-2 and TRBJ2-5, with no clear D. The CDR3 runs 13 residues. Trimming took off 2 bases at V and 1 base at J, with 5 bases between the two ends. Per germline, CDR1 SGHTA and CDR2 FQGNSA. The CDR3 spells CASSLYGQETQYF. CDR3 sequence (DNA): TGTGCCAGCAGCTTATATGGCCAAGAGACCCAGTACTTC.

The genes are TRBV12-5 and TRBJ2-6; D is unresolved. The germline CDR1 and CDR2 sequences are LGHNT and FRNRAP. This CDR3 is 18 amino acids long. V dropped 1 base and J dropped 2 bases, with 15 bases sitting between them. This CDR3 is CASGLASTASPGANVLTF. Here the CDR3 DNA reads TGTGCTAGTGGTTTGGCTTCTACCGCGAGCCCTGGGGCCAACGTCCTGACTTTC.

J is TRBJ2-7 and V is TRBV18; TRBD1 agrees at 8 bases. V shed 6 bases, J shed 7 bases, and the junction held 8 bases outside the gene matches. There are 13 residues in the CDR3. CDR1 is KGHSH, CDR2 LQKENI, per germline. The CDR3 protein is CASSSGRDREQYF. In DNA form, the CDR3 reads TGTGCCAGCTCCTCAGGACGGGACAGGGAGCAGTACTTC.

The gene calls are TRBV10-3 and TRBJ1-6; D is unclear. Germline CDR1 and CDR2: ENHRY and SYGVKD. Trimming removed 3 bases from V and 10 bases from J, with 13 bases in between. CDR3 length: 14 amino acids. For the CDR3, the DNA is TGTGCCATCAGTGAAGGGCAAGCGAACTCACCCCTCCACTTT. It specifies CAISEGQANSPLHF.

V gene TRBV18 combines with J gene TRBJ1-5; D unclear. V was pared by 2 bases and J by 7 bases, with 12 bases between. The CDR3 loop spans 14 amino acids. The germline gives CDR1 KGHSH, CDR2 LQKENI. The CDR3 reads CASSPNVGRQPQHF. CDR3 in DNA: TGTGCCAGCTCACCAAACGTCGGGCGGCAGCCCCAGCATTTT.

The rearrangement links TRBV6-6 to TRBJ1-2, with D maybe TRBD1 (6 bases). The CDR3 extends over 12 amino acids. Germline assignment: CDR1 MNHNY and CDR2 SVGAGI (reference sequence). Trimming stripped 10 bases from V and 4 bases from J, with 13 bases between. The CDR3: CATSGGAYGYTF. CDR3 coding DNA: TGTGCCACGTCGGGGGGGGCCTATGGCTACACCTTC.

J is TRBJ2-7 and V is TRBV7-6; D remains ambiguous. Trimming took off 5 bases at V and 6 bases at J, with 8 bases between the two ends. Germline-derived CDR1 and CDR2 are SGHVS and FNYEAQ. CDR3 length: 11 amino acids. The CDR3 nucleotides are TGTGCCAGCAGCGCGCACTCCGAGCAGTACTTC. This codes for CASSAHSEQYF.

The chain carries TRBV25-1 and TRBJ2-7; D perhaps matches TRBD1 (5 bases). CDR3 length equals 14 residues. Trimming removed 2 bases at V and 3 bases at J, with 11 bases between. Germline V CDR1 and CDR2: MGHDK, SYGVNS. CDR3 sequence (DNA): TGTGCCAGCAGTGAAGACTGGGGCCTCTACGAGCAGTACTTC. It specifies CASSEDWGLYEQYF.

The chain joins TRBV28 to TRBJ2-6; no clear D gene. V was trimmed by 4 bases and J by 1 base, leaving 11 bases between them. CDR3 length equals 16 residues. Germline loops: CDR1 MDHEN, CDR2 SYDVKM. CDR3 sequence (DNA): TGTGCCAGCAGTTCTCCTGGACGGTCTGGGGCCAACGTCCTGACTTTC. Its translation: CASSSPGRSGANVLTF.

The gene calls are TRBV6-5 and TRBJ2-1, with 7 bases fitting TRBD2. This CDR3 comprises 15 residues. V dropped 2 bases and J dropped 9; count of bases not matched to a gene: 10. From germline, CDR1 is MNHEY and CDR2 SVGAGI. In DNA form, the CDR3 reads TGTGCCAGCAGTTACCTGGGACTATTGGGGGGTGAGCAGTTCTTC. Its protein is CASSYLGLLGGEQFF.

This clone was observed a few times. The gene calls are TRBV25-1 and TRBJ2-5; 7 nucleotides align to TRBD2. The closer fit of TRBJ2-7 to the DNA end suggests the J call may be wrong. The germline CDR1 and CDR2 sequences are MGHDK and SYGVNS. The CDR3 is 14 residues long. This CDR3 reads CASTGRGSEYEQYF. The CDR3 DNA follows: TGTGCCAGCACGGGGCGGGGGAGTGAGTACGAGCAGTACTTC.

As for this clone: The same CDR3 arises from other DNA sequences in this sample as well. The chain uses TRBV18 and TRBJ2-2, with 8 positions matching TRBD1. V lost 6 bases, J lost 1 base, and 4 bases stayed unmatched. Germline values: CDR1 KGHSH, CDR2 LQKENI. The CDR3 consists of 15 residues. CDR3 coding DNA: TGTGCCAGCTCCCCCGGGACAGGGAACACCGGGGAGCTGTTTTTT. Encoded protein: CASSPGTGNTGELFF.

The chain recombines TRBV28 with TRBJ2-1; perhaps TRBD1 as D (6 bases). CDR1 is MDHEN, CDR2 SYDVKM, per germline. The CDR3 spans 12 residues. V was cut by 5 bases and J by 8 bases, with 10 bases left in between. DNA of the CDR3: TGTGCCAGCAGTCCACAGGGTTATGAGCAGTTCTTC. Its translation: CASSPQGYEQFF.

The chain links TRBV4-3 to TRBJ2-2, with a weak D call TRBD2 (6 bases). The CDR3 covers 15 residues. Trimming took 1 base from V and 3 from J, leaving 9 bases between them. The V gene's germline CDR1 is LGHNA and CDR2 YSLEER. The CDR3 DNA sequence: TGCGCCAGCAGCCAAGCGGGAGCCGACACCGGGGAGCTGTTTTTT. Translation: CASSQAGADTGELFF.

This rearrangement joins TRBV10-3 to TRBJ2-7; 8 bases are a match to TRBD2. The CDR3 is made up of 12 amino acids. V lost 11 bases to trimming and J lost 6 bases; unmatched junction nucleotides: 9. The germline V gene encodes CDR1 ENHRY and CDR2 SYGVKD. This CDR3 is CASGGGEVEQYF. The CDR3 coding sequence is TGTGCCTCGGGAGGGGGGGAGGTCGAGCAGTACTTC.

The CDR3 DNA reads as TGTGCCAGCAGTGCCTTGGGACTGCCAAACCCATCCGAGCAGTACTTC. This codes for CASSALGLPNPSEQYF. The V call is TRBV6-1, the J call TRBJ2-7; a possible D gene is TRBD2 (6 bases). The germline V and J ends were trimmed by 4 bases and 6 bases, with 22 bases remaining between them. The CDR3 has 16 residues. CDR1 is MNHNS and CDR2 is SASEGT in the germline V gene.

V is TRBV28 and J is TRBJ1-6, with D possibly being TRBD1 (5 bases). V was trimmed by 7 bases and J by 9 bases, leaving 16 bases between them. Germline CDR1 MDHEN, CDR2 SYDVKM. The CDR3 is 14 amino acids. Written as DNA, the CDR3 is TGTGCCAGCAACGGAGGGACCCTTGGTTCACCCCTCCACTTT. This gives the protein CASNGGTLGSPLHF. Using reference TRBV28 and TRBJ1-6 for the parts outside the CDR3, the full variable domain is DVKVTQSSRYLVKRTGEKVFLECVQDMDHENMFWYRQDPGLGLRLIYFSYDVKMKEKGDIPEGYSVSREKKERFSLILESASTNQTSMYLCASNGGTLGSPLHFGNGTRLTVT.

The gene calls are TRBV7-3 and TRBJ1-1, with TRBD1 as a possible D gene (5 bases). Germline CDR1 SGHTA, CDR2 FQGTGA. The V gene lost 3 bases and the J gene lost 8 bases, with 13 bases spanning the gap. This CDR3 has 13 amino acids. CDR3 in amino acids: CASSLGQGLEAFF. The CDR3 DNA reads as TGTGCCAGCAGCTTGGGTCAGGGCCTAGAAGCTTTCTTT. The variable domain in full, with the rest retrieved from reference TRBV7-3 and TRBJ1-1, is GAGVSQTPSNKVTEKGKYVELRCDPISGHTALYWYRQSLGQGPEFLIYFQGTGAADDSGLPNDRFFAVRPEGSVSTLKIQRTERGDSAVYLCASSLGQGLEAFFGQGTRLTVV.

The V and J genes are TRBV5-5 and TRBJ2-3, with D hard to call. The CDR3 sequence is 15 residues long. Trimming pared 1 base from V and 0 bases from J, leaving 9 bases between. Germline V gene sequence: CDR1 SGHKS, CDR2 YYEKEE (reference sequence). DNA for the CDR3: TGTGCCAGCAGCTTGATGGGCAGGAGCACAGATACGCAGTATTTT. It is translated as CASSLMGRSTDTQYF.

This clone was seen just once. It may be a read error: a sequence one base away is much more abundant. The CDR3 DNA sequence: TGTGCCAGCAGTCACGGAAAGAGCACTGAAGCTTTCTTT. It codes for CASSHGKSTEAFF. The rearrangement uses TRBV25-1 and TRBJ1-1; D unclear. The CDR3 sequence is 13 residues long. Trimming left V 5 bases short and J 4 bases short, with 11 bases between. Germline assignment: CDR1 MGHDK and CDR2 SYGVNS.